There are a few counts of the clone carrying this T cell receptor beta chain. The antigen is not known. Germline CDR1 and CDR2: KGHSH and LQKENI. Trimming left V 2 bases short and J 5 bases short, with 12 bases between. This CDR3 is 14 amino acids long. These data come from a study of identical twins. After template switching added a universal primer site, the resulting cDNA carried unique molecular identifiers. TCRdb reprocessed the 5' RACE reads with MiXCR, giving one entry per CDR3 protein. This sample has approximately 550,000 distinct CDR3 sequences, with around 22% found just once. The donor group consisted entirely of healthy Caucasians. Study results and caveats: Analyses of zero insertions could, in part, be confounded by invariant MAIT and iNKT cells. In cord blood, abundant beta clonotypes had fewer insertions; memory showed no trend.

This sample was shared with a second study, whose subject was yellow fever vaccine responses in identical twins.

The TCR was taken from a young woman in good health. The chain joins TRBV18 to TRBJ2-5; tentative D call: TRBD1 (5 bases). The sample was CD4+ T cells sorted from blood. CDR3 DNA sequence: TGTGCCAGCTCACCATGGTCAGGGTCCGAGACCCAGTACTTC. Its protein product is CASSPWSGSETQYF.